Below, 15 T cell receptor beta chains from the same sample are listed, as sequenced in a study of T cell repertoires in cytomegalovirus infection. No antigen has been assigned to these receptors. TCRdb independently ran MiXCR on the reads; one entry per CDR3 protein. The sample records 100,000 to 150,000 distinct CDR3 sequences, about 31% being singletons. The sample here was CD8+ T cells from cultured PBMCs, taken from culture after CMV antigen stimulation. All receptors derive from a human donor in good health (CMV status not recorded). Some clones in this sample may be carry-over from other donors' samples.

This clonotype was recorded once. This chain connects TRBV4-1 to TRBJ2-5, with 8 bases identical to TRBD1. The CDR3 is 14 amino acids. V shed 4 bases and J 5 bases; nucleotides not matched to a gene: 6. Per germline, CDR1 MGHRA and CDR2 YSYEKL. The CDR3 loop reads CASSRYRGEETQYF. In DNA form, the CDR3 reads TGCGCCAGCAGCCGGTACAGGGGGGAGGAGACCCAGTACTTC.

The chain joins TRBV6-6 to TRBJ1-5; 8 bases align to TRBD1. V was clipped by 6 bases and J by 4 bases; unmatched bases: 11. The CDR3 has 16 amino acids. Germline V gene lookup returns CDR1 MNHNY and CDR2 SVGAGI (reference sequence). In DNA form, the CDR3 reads TGTGCCAGCAGCGAAATACACCAGGGGGCTAATCAGCCCCAGCATTTT. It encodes CASSEIHQGANQPQHF.

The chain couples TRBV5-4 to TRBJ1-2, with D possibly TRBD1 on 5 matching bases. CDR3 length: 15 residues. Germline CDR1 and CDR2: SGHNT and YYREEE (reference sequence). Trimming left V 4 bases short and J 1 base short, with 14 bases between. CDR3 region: CASSPWDGFNYGYTF. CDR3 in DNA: TGTGCCAGCAGCCCCTGGGACGGATTTAACTATGGCTACACCTTC.

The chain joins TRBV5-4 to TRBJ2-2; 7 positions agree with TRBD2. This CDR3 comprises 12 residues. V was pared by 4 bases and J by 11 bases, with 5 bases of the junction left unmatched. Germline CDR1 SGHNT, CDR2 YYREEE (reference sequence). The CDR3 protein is CASSDSGPELFF. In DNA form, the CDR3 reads TGTGCCAGCAGCGATAGCGGGCCCGAGCTGTTTTTT.

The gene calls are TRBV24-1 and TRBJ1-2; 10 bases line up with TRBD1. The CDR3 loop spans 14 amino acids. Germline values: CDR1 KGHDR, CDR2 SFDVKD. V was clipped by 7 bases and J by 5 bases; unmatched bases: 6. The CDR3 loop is CATSPGDRGYGYTF. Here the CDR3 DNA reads TGTGCCACCAGCCCTGGGGACAGGGGTTATGGCTACACCTTC.

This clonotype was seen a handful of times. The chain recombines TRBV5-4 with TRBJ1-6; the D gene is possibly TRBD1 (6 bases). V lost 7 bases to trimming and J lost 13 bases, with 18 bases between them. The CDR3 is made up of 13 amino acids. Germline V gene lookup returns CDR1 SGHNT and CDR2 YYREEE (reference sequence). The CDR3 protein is CASGNFGGSPLHF. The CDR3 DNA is TGTGCCAGCGGAAACTTCGGGGGCTCGCCCCTCCACTTT.

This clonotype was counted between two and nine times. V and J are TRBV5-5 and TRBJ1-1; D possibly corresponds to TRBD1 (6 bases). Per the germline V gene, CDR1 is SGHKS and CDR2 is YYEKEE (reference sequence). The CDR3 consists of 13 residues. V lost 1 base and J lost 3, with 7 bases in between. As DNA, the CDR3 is TGTGCCAGCAGCTTGTCAGGGGACACTGAAGCTTTCTTT. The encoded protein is CASSLSGDTEAFF. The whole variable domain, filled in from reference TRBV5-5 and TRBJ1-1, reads DAGVTQSPTHLIKTRGQQVTLRCSPISGHKSVSWYQQVLGQGPQFIFQYYEKEERGRGNFPDRFSARQFPNYSSELNVNALLLGDSALYLCASSLSGDTEAFFGQGTRLTVV.

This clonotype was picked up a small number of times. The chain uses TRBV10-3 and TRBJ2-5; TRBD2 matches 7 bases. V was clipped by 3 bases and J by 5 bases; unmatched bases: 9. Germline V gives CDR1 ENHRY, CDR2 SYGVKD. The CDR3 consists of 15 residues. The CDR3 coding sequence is TGTGCCATCAGTGACTCTGTCGGTAGCGGGGAGACCCAGTACTTC. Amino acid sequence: CAISDSVGSGETQYF.

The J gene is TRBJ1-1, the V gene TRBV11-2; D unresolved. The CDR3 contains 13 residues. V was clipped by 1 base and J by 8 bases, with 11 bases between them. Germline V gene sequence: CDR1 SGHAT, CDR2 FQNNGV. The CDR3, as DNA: TGTGCCAGCAGCTTAGGGTCCGCTATGGAAGCTTTCTTT. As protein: CASSLGSAMEAFF.

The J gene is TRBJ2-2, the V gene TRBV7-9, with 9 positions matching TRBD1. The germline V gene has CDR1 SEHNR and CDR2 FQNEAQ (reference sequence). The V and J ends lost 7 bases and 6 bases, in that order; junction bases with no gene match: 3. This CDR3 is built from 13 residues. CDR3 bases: TGTGCCAGCACCTACAGGGGGCCCGGGGAGCTGTTTTTT. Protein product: CASTYRGPGELFF.

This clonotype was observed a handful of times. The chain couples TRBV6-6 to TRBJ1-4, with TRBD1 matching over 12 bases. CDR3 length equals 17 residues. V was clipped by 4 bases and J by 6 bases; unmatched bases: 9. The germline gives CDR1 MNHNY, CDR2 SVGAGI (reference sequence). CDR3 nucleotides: TGTGCCAGCAGTTTCGGGACAGGGGGCGCCGGGGATGAAAAACTGTTTTTT. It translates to CASSFGTGGAGDEKLFF.

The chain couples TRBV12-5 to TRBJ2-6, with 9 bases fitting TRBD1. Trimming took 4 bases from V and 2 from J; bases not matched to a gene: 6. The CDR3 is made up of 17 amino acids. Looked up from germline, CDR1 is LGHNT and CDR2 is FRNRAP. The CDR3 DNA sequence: TGTGCTAGTGGTTGGACAGGGGACCTAGCTGGGGCCAACGTCCTGACTTTC. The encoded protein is CASGWTGDLAGANVLTF. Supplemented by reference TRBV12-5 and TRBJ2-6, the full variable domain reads DARVTQTPRHKVTEMGQEVTMRCQPILGHNTVFWYRQTMMQGLELLAYFRNRAPLDDSGMPKDRFSAEMPDATLATLKIQPSEPRDSAVYFCASGWTGDLAGANVLTFGAGSRLTVL.

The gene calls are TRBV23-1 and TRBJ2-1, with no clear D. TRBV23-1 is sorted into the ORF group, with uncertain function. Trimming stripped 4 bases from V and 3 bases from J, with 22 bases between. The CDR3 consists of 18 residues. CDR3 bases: TGCGCCAGCAGTCGAGTTAGCTGGCCTCCTATTTACTACAATGAGCAGTTCTTC. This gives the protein CASSRVSWPPIYYNEQFF.

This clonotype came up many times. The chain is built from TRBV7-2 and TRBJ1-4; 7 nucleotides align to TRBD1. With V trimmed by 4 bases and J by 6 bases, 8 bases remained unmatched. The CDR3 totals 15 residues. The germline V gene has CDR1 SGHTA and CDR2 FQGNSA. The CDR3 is CASSSYRGKDEKLFF. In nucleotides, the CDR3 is TGTGCCAGCAGCTCATACAGGGGCAAGGATGAAAAACTGTTTTTT.

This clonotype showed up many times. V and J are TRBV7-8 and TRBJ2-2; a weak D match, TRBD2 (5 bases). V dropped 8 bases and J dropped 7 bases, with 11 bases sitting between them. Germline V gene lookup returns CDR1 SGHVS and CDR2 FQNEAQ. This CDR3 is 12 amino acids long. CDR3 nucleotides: TGTGCCAGCCTCCTCGGAGGCGGGGAGCTGTTTTTT. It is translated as CASLLGGGELFF.